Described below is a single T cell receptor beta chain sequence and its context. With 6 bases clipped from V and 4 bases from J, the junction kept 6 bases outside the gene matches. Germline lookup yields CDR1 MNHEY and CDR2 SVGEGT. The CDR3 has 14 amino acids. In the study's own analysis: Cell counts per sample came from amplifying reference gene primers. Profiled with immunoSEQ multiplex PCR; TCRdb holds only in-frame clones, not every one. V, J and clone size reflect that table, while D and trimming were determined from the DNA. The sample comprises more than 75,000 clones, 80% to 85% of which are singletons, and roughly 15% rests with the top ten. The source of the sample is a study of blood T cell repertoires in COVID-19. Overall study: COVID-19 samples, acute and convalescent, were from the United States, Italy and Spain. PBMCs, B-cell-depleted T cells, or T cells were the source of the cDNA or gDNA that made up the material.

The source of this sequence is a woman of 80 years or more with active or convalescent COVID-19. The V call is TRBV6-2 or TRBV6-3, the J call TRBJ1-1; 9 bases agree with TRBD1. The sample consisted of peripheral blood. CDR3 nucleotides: TGTGCCAGCAGCCCCGGACAGGGGAGCACTGAAGCTTTCTTT. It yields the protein CASSPGQGSTEAFF.